This T cell receptor (beta chain) comes out of a study of T cells after yellow fever vaccination. Study-wide results and caveats: Though it reached lower strength, the secondary response hit its peak faster, day 5 versus 15. There was a small share of clonotypes that showed up in both the CD4 and CD8 compartments. Abundant clonotypes (contaminants from the bulk population) could be present in FACS-sorted repertoires.

MiXCR, run by TCRdb on the 5' RACE reads, gives a single entry per CDR3 protein. There are a few hundred thousand distinct CDR3 sequences in the sample; 6.2% occur only once, and approximately 16% lies in the top ten. This clonotype has at least ten counts. What it binds is not known. V lost 5 bases and J 1 base, leaving 13 bases between the germline ends. Germline lookup yields CDR1 DFQATT and CDR2 SNEGSKA (reference sequence). This CDR3 has 14 residues. This chain connects TRBV20-1 to TRBJ2-3, with a weak D call TRBD2 (5 bases). The source was PBMCs, collected 5 days after the yellow fever booster vaccination. The sequence was obtained from a man aged 25-45 years who received the YFV17D yellow fever vaccine. CDR3 nucleotide sequence: TGCAGTGCTCTACGGGGTCCCCGCACAGATACGCAGTATTTT. Protein: CSALRGPRTDTQYF.